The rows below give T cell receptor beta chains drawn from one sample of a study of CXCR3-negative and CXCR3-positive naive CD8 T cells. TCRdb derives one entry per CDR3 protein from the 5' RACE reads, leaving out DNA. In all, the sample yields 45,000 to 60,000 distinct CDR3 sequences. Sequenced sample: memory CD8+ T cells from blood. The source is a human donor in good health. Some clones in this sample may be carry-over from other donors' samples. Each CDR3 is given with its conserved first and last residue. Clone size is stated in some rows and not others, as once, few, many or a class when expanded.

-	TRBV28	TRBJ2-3	CASRGDPDPDTQYF
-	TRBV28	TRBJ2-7	CASTRLAGGPKLYEQYF
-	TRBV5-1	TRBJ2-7	CASALKPYEQYF
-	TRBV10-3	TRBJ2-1	CAISEWDYNEQFF
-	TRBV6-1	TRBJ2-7	CASSEAEGAYEQYF
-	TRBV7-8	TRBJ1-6	CASSFQGEDSPLHF
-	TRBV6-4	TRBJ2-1	CASSEGGQDYNEQFF
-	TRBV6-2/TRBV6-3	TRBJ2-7	CASIVGLYSYEQYF
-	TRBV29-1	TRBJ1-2	CSVEWRSNYGYTF
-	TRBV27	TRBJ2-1	CASSLSSGGFSEQFF
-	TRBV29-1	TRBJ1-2	CSVEAPASRGGYTF
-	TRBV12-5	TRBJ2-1	CASGLGTSGGGGEQFF
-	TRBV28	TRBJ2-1	CASSLRGNEQFF
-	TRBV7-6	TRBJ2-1	CASSLVGTGYGVDNEQFF
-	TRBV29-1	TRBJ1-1	CSVEPPQEDTEAFF
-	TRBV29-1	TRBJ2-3	CSVSASGGGQDTQYF
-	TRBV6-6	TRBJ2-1	CASSYDLEQFF
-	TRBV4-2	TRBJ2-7	CASSQGVAGDSYEQYF
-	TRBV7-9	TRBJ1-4	CASSKLGTGNEKLFF
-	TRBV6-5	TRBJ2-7	CASSFAAYYEQYF
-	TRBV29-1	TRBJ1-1	CSVAPGRQNTEAFF
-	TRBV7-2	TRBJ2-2	CASSLERASTGELFF
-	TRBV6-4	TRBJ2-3	CASSFRDRETDTQYF
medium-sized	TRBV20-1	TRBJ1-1	CSASLPDRENTEAFF
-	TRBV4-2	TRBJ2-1	CASSQDPSAGHNEQFF
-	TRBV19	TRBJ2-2	CASTPGQGNGELFF
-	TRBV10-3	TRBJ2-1	CAISERQGAYNEQFF
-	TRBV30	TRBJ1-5	CAWSVTGDANQPQHF
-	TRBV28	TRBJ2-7	CASSIQAGGLDEQYF
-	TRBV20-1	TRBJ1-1	CSANDRLYTEAFF
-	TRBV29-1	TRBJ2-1	CSVETGASSSYNEQFF
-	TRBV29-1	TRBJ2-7	CSVEGTPYEQYF
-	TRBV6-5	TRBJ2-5	CASSATSGDQYF
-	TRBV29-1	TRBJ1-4	CSIYTGSAEKLFF
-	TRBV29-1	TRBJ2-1	CSVRDSSYYNEQFF
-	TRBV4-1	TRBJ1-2	CASSPVGELRGYTF
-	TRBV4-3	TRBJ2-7	CASSPRHPSIYEQYF
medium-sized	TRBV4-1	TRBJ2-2	CASSQGAGGNTGELFF
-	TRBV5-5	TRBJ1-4	CASSSASWATNEKLFF
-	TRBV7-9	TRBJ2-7	CASSLIGTGIYEQYF
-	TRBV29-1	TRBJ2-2	CSVARERVGELFF
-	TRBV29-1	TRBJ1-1	CSVGLTVNTEAFF
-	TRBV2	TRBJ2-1	CASSFGTNNEQFF
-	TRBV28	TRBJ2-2	CASSFYTGELFF
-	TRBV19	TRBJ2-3	CASSIVSGGSTDTQYF
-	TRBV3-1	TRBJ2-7	CASSQEARGRVKSYEQYF